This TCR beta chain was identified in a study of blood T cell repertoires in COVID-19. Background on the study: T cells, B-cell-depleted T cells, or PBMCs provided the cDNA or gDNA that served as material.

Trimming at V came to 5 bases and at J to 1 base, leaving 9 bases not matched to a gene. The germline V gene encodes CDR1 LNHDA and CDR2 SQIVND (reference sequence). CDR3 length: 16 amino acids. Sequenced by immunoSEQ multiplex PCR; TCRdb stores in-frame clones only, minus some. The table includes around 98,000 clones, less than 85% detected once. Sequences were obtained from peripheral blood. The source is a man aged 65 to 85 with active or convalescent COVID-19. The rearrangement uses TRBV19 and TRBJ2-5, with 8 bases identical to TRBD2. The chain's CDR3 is CASSPGGAGPQETQYF. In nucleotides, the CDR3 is TGTGCCAGTAGTCCCGGGGGGGCTGGTCCCCAAGAGACCCAGTACTTC.